The 18 T cell receptor beta chains in this list originate from one sample, sequenced in a study of T-cell reconstitution after alpha-beta-depleted transplantation in children. Unique molecular identifiers were incorporated into the prepared TCRbeta library. TCRdb passed the PCR reads through MiXCR, listing each CDR3 protein once. Of some 550,000 distinct CDR3 sequences listed, around 16% were seen once; the top ten hold 2.5% to 4%. The sequencing here drew on PBMCs from the stem cell graft donor, taken from the stem cell graft. These TCRs come from a human donor who donated a stem cell graft to a child with acute lymphoblastic leukemia.

This clonotype came up a few times. The chain uses TRBV6-5 and TRBJ1-1; possible D gene TRBD1, 6 bases. Germline assignment: CDR1 MNHEY and CDR2 SVGAGI. Trimming took off 4 bases at V and 0 bases at J, with 9 bases between the two ends. The CDR3 runs to 14 residues. The CDR3 reads CASSFRDMNTEAFF. Written as DNA, the CDR3 is TGTGCCAGCAGTTTCCGGGACATGAACACTGAAGCTTTCTTT.

This clonotype has more than one count but fewer than ten. The chain is built from TRBV18 and TRBJ2-1; D is uncertain. V was pared by 2 bases and J by 7 bases, with 9 bases between. The CDR3 has 13 residues. Looked up from germline, CDR1 is KGHSH and CDR2 is LQKENI. The CDR3 bases are TGTGCCAGCTCACCATTCGTAAAAAATGAGCAGTTCTTC. Translation: CASSPFVKNEQFF.

The V and J genes are TRBV7-3 and TRBJ2-1, with D possibly TRBD2 on 6 matching bases. V was shortened by 1 base and J by 7 bases, with 17 bases between the two germline ends. The CDR3 is 16 amino acids. CDR1 and CDR2 (germline): SGHTA, FQGTGA. CDR3 sequence: CASSLSPGEGWNEQFF. CDR3 nucleotide sequence: TGTGCCAGCAGCTTAAGCCCGGGAGAAGGTTGGAATGAGCAGTTCTTC.

There are a few counts of this clonotype. V and J are TRBV3-1 and TRBJ2-7, with D perhaps matching TRBD2 (6 bases). This CDR3 comprises 16 residues. The V gene's germline CDR1 is LGHDT and CDR2 YNNKEL (reference sequence). The germline V and J ends were trimmed by 0 bases and 6 bases, with 18 bases remaining between them. CDR3 protein: CASSQDQSGPHGEQYF. The CDR3 DNA reads TGTGCCAGCAGCCAAGATCAAAGCGGGCCCCACGGCGAGCAGTACTTC.

This clonotype was seen ten or more times. The chain links TRBV12-3 or TRBV12-4 to TRBJ2-1; D remains unclear. Trimming stripped 3 bases from V and 0 bases from J, with 6 bases between. This CDR3 spans 14 amino acids. CDR3 coding DNA: TGTGCCAGCAGTTTTGAGAGCTCCTACAATGAGCAGTTCTTC. Protein: CASSFESSYNEQFF.

This clonotype has more than one count but fewer than ten. The V and J genes are TRBV12-3 or TRBV12-4 and TRBJ1-5; the D gene is possibly TRBD1 (5 bases). There are 14 residues in the CDR3. V lost 1 base to trimming and J lost 4 bases, with 8 bases between them. The CDR3 nucleotides read TGTGCCAGCAGTTTAGGGGGACGAAATCAGCCCCAGCATTTT. This gives the protein CASSLGGRNQPQHF.

This clonotype occurred once. The chain couples TRBV4-1 to TRBJ2-3; the match to TRBD2 covers 12 bases. CDR3 length equals 15 residues. The germline V gene has CDR1 MGHRA and CDR2 YSYEKL. V lost 4 bases and J lost 4; bases outside the gene matches: 3. CDR3 sequence reads: CASSPLAGGPDTQYF. The CDR3, as DNA: TGCGCCAGCAGCCCCCTAGCGGGAGGGCCAGATACGCAGTATTTT.

This clonotype has ten or more counts. The chain uses TRBV5-1 and TRBJ1-3, with D unclear. The CDR3 loop spans 15 amino acids. Germline values: CDR1 SGHRS, CDR2 YFSETQ. The V end lost 0 bases, the J end lost 0 bases, and 7 bases lay between the germline ends. The CDR3 loop reads CASSLGGVSGNTIYF. The DNA for the CDR3 is TGCGCCAGCAGCTTGGGAGGAGTCTCTGGAAACACCATATATTTT.

V and J are TRBV29-1 and TRBJ1-4; D uncertain. The CDR3 extends over 14 amino acids. The V and J ends lost 0 bases and 5 bases respectively, with 10 bases between them. Germline V gene lookup returns CDR1 SQVTM and CDR2 ANQGSEA. The CDR3 protein is CSVEDLVENEKLFF. The DNA for the CDR3 is TGCAGCGTTGAAGACCTGGTCGAGAATGAAAAACTGTTTTTT.

This clonotype was counted only a few times. This chain links TRBV5-1 with TRBJ2-2, with TRBD1 matching 8 bases. CDR1 is SGHRS, CDR2 YFSETQ, per germline. V dropped 4 bases and J dropped 6; count of bases not matched to a gene: 14. This CDR3 contains 17 residues. The CDR3 sequence is CASSLTSGRGPAGELFF. CDR3 DNA sequence: TGCGCCAGCAGCCTCACTTCGGGCAGGGGGCCTGCCGGGGAGCTGTTTTTT.

This clonotype occurred a few times. The V and J genes are TRBV15 and TRBJ2-1; the match to TRBD2 covers 7 bases. The germline V gene has CDR1 LNHNV and CDR2 YYDKDF (reference sequence). V was clipped by 8 bases and J by 5 bases; unmatched bases: 12. The CDR3 sequence is 15 residues long. CDR3 nucleotides: TGTGCCACCGACGAGGGTAGCGGGCGAAACAATGAGCAGTTCTTC. This encodes CATDEGSGRNNEQFF.

This chain connects TRBV7-2 to TRBJ1-2; no clear D. Germline values: CDR1 SGHTA, CDR2 FQGNSA. The CDR3 is 14 residues long. V lost 3 bases to trimming and J lost 7 bases, with 15 bases between them. The CDR3 spells CASSFLSISLGYTF. Here the CDR3 DNA reads TGTGCCAGCAGCTTTCTAAGCATCTCTCTTGGCTACACCTTC.

This clonotype was seen more than once but under ten times. The chain recombines TRBV12-5 with TRBJ1-1; D is ambiguous. V was pared by 0 bases and J by 8 bases, with 10 bases between. The CDR3 sequence is 13 residues long. Germline CDR1 is LGHNT and CDR2 is FRNRAP. The CDR3: CASGLVEWEEAFF. The CDR3 DNA reads as TGTGCTAGTGGTTTGGTAGAATGGGAGGAAGCTTTCTTT.

The gene calls are TRBV6-6 and TRBJ2-7, with D possibly being TRBD1 (5 bases). V lost 2 bases, J lost 6 bases, and 11 bases lay in between. Germline V lookup: CDR1 MNHNY, CDR2 SVGAGI (reference sequence). The CDR3 runs 13 residues. The DNA of the CDR3 is TGTGCCAGCAGTTACGGCAGGGCCTCCGAGCAGTACTTC. This codes for CASSYGRASEQYF.

To note about this clonotype: One end of the junction fails to match germline, which may point to a read error. The rearrangement uses TRBV12-3 or TRBV12-4 and TRBJ1-1; a weak D match, TRBD1 (5 bases). This CDR3 spans 12 amino acids. The CDR3 DNA is TGTGCCAGCAGGTTAGGGGTCGCTGAAGCTTTCTTT. As protein: CASRLGVAEAFF.

This clonotype occurred a few times. The rearrangement links TRBV6-5 to TRBJ2-1, with 9 bases matching TRBD2. V lost 2 bases and J lost 8; bases outside the gene matches: 10. Per germline, CDR1 MNHEY and CDR2 SVGAGI. The length of the CDR3 is 16 residues. This CDR3 is CASSYGVASGKDEQFF. The CDR3 DNA is TGTGCCAGCAGTTACGGAGTGGCTAGCGGGAAGGATGAGCAGTTCTTC.

The chain carries TRBV11-2 and TRBJ2-4; D uncertain. V lost 8 bases, J lost 0 bases, and 11 bases lay in between. Germline CDR1 is SGHAT and CDR2 is FQNNGV. The CDR3 spans 14 residues. DNA for the CDR3: TGTGCCAGCCGGAGTATCAGAGCCAAAAACATTCAGTACTTC. Amino acid sequence: CASRSIRAKNIQYF.

The J gene is TRBJ1-1, the V gene TRBV13; maybe TRBD1 (6 bases). Germline V gene data show CDR1 as PRHDT and CDR2 as FYEKMQ (reference sequence). The CDR3 contains 13 residues. V dropped 5 bases and J dropped 4 bases, with 11 bases sitting between them. This CDR3 reads CASSPRGSTEAFF. In DNA, the CDR3 is TGTGCCAGCAGCCCTAGGGGGAGCACTGAAGCTTTCTTT.